This T cell receptor beta chain appears in the sequencing data of a study of cytomegalovirus exposure and HLA in healthy donors (dated by TCRdb to between 2016 and 2019). Background for the entire study: In an earlier analysis of roughly 500 of the donors, approximately 260 Gb of sequence data and approximately 120 million unique TCR beta sequences from about 190 million T cells were reported. Among the roughly 390 genotyped donors, approximately 76% belonged to the genetic ancestry cluster associated with self-reported Caucasian donors. High-throughput TCR immunosequencing, statistical association of individual TCRs with disease status, and machine learning were combined to predict cytomegalovirus infection status. An earlier analysis of approximately 630 of the donors applied high-throughput TCR beta sequencing to assess whether each TCR beta V gene segment acted as functional or pseudogenic. To study patterns of TCR occurrence, a later analysis re-analyzed previously published TCR beta repertoires from 550 to 800 donors and added high-resolution HLA genotyping. A later genetic analysis took genome-wide SNP genotypes for about 65% of the 666 donors and used that subset as a discovery cohort. Alongside the repertoire data, information on donor age, sex, ethnicity and CMV serostatus was compiled. Approximately 300 gigabases of sequencing data and tens of millions of unique TCR sequences were included in an early release covering 550 to 800 HLA-typed donors. The study aimed to test whether cataloging public T cell receptors could reveal signatures of past pathogen exposure. On average, roughly 240,000 unique TCR beta nucleotide sequences were sequenced per donor among a few hundred genotyped donors of the cohort, with roughly 20% of those sequences being non-productive. Besides the first cohort of around 700 subjects, a separate validation cohort made up of over a hundred different subjects was used. Both class I and class II loci were covered by HLA typing, at four-digit resolution. Using immunosequencing, the study profiled T cell repertoires from 500 to 800 subjects and related those repertoires to cytomegalovirus serostatus. All discovery cohort repertoires had been generated using a single sequencing platform. Typing coverage differed by locus: A, B, C, DRB1 and DQB1 were typed in about 620-630 donors, DQA1 in about 550, DPA1 in 600 to 610, and DPB1 in 450 to 480. Rather than drawing on any new phenotypic data, the later analysis identified candidate immune exposures from TCR beta sequences and the way those sequences occurred across donors. A handful of DR-DQ haplotypes were handled as single units for association and clustering because linkage in the cohort was strong.

As for this clone: Its binding antigen is unknown. No base-level quality is on record; no much larger clone is a single base apart. The same CDR3 also results from other DNA sequences found in this sample.

Points the paper makes about the study in general: HLA typing was unavailable for some donors at each locus, so association tests used only the typed subset. Most TCR sequences were seen in very few donors, while some public TCRs were found in many individuals. Only TCR beta chains were sequenced in this cohort, and the absence of alpha or paired-chain data limited detectable features. Roughly uniform sequencing depth across donors was assumed in presence/absence analyses, although this assumption may not hold. Immune exposure information for the cohort was limited to CMV serostatus. According to a later analysis, parvovirus B19, influenza, CMV and Epstein-Barr virus appeared linked to several top co-occurrence clusters. In a later analysis, HLA-associated TCR beta chains were found to be more clonally expanded and to have lower generation probabilities than equally common non-associated chains. An association between a missense DCLRE1C variant and V-gene and J-gene trimming of TCR beta chains was found in a later genetic analysis and replicated in an independent cohort. A later analysis found that most CMV-associated TCR beta chains appeared HLA-restricted, with HLA associations seemingly driven largely by CMV exposure. A later analysis associated 15,000 or so TCR beta sequences with specific HLA alleles at a false discovery rate of 0.05. The earlier analysis of almost 600 of the donors excluded approximately 17 rarely observed V segments, including chromosome 9 orphons, because counts were too low. The classifier was reported to diagnose cytomegalovirus status with high specificity and sensitivity in both the original and validation cohorts. The authors suggested that the approach could potentially be generalized to other disease states and immunological phenotypes. Compared with the approximately 670-donor mean, donors in an Asian-associated ancestry cluster had fewer N-insertions in productive TCRs, according to a later genetic analysis. In a later analysis, TCR association rates were found to vary across HLA loci, with the most associated TCRs seen for DRB1 alleles and the fewest for HLA-C alleles. Linkage disequilibrium might explain the correlated functional status among segregating V segments, but an unknown experimental factor could not be ruled out. The 87-base-pair reads could not distinguish some IMGT-functional V segments, including TRBV6-2 and TRBV6-3, so those segments were excluded. A group of highly shared sequence variants was considered likely to be a technical artifact of the sequencing pipeline. A further reported finding was that TCR beta sequences accurately predicted the HLA-A and HLA-B alleles for most subjects in the first cohort. In an earlier analysis of fewer than 700 of the donors, most TCR beta V segments appeared in productive rearrangements about 87% or about 30% of the time, broadly matching IMGT annotations. When HLA alleles, especially DR and DQ, strongly co-occurred, attributing TCR associations to individual alleles was difficult. The study gave a list of 150 to 200 TCR beta chains associated with cytomegalovirus. In vitro tests confirmed that a few of the cytomegalovirus-associated TCR beta chains recognize cytomegalovirus antigens.

Library construction relied on the immunoSEQ multiplex PCR assay. A mixture of 60 forward primers for TCR Vbeta segments and 13 reverse primers for TCR Jbeta segments was used in the multiplex PCR. Amplification of the CDR3 region of rearranged TCR beta genes was performed with a multiplex PCR assay on genomic DNA. The Illumina HiSeq System was used to sequence the amplified TCR beta libraries as 87-base-pair reads. The study's own analysis went as follows. A later analysis tallied 80 million to 95 million unique TCR beta chains across the 550 to 850 repertoires, and around 10 million of those chains were shared by two or more donors. A nearest-neighbor algorithm error-corrected the raw reads and collapsed the reads into unique sequences, merging closely related sequences to remove PCR and sequencing errors. Alignment of CDR3 sequences to IMGT reference sequences was used to assign V, D and J gene segments. For a sequence to be retained, at least a six-nucleotide match to both a V gene segment and a J gene segment was required. A rearrangement was called productive if the CDR3 had no stop codons and remained in frame with V and J, and every other rearrangement was called non-productive. Following IMGT convention, CDR3 was defined as the stretch from the second conserved V-encoded cysteine up to the conserved J-encoded phenylalanine. The earlier analysis of 500 to 650 of the donors excluded any sequence lacking an unambiguous match to a single V gene segment. An earlier analysis of under 750 of the donors called V segments functional above 56.7% productive rearrangements and segregating when the between-donor standard deviation exceeded 5%. A statistical classification framework was developed to diagnose cytomegalovirus status using the catalog of TCR beta chain sequences. A later analysis assigned V and J genes by comparing TCR nucleotide sequences with IMGT/GENE-DB human TR gene sequences. In a later analysis, CDR3 sequences and most-parsimonious VDJ recombination scenarios were assigned using the TCRdist pipeline. In a later analysis, every TCR beta chain was defined by the combination of its CDR3 amino acid sequence and its V-gene family, and reads without a unique V-gene family were dropped. In a later analysis, 450 to 600 highly shared, low-generation-probability nucleotide sequences were removed to address suspected cross-contamination and a sequencing artifact. In a later analysis, a clonal expansion index was calculated for each public chain from normalized within-repertoire ranks of inferred template counts. A later analysis computed generation probabilities with a VDJ recombination model fitted to out-of-frame rearrangements, and checked the results against IGoR. Hypergeometric tests were used in a later analysis to score TCR-TCR, TCR-HLA and TCR-CMV co-occurrence, with a repertoire-size bias correction applied to the TCR pairs. A later analysis estimated false discovery rates by permuting HLA or CMV assignments 20 times. In a later analysis, co-occurring TCRs were grouped with DBSCAN, and TCRdist sequence similarity was added when clustering was performed within HLA-allele-positive subsets. Repertoires with fewer than 30,000 or more than 120,000 public chains were left out of co-occurrence clustering, as were a handful of repertoires with anomalous nucleotide sharing. TCRdb obtained this table from immuneACCESS and retained in-frame rearrangements with V and J assigned. These tables miss some clones; where compared with another copy, unresolved V genes account for less than half of the shortfall, and the remainder is unexplained. The V and J calls and clone size come from that table; D and trimming were worked out from the DNA. The sample table shows approximately 210,000 clones, and about 83% are seen once. About 9.4% of the sample is taken by the ten largest.

In total, fewer than 750 healthy bone marrow donors made up the cohort. All cohort members were sampled while nominally healthy, although unrecorded immune exposures were likely present. The donor tested CMV seropositive and was one of the 289 seropositive cohort members. A peripheral blood sample was collected from each donor, and TCR beta sequencing was performed on peripheral blood mononuclear cells. Genomic DNA was extracted from the blood cell samples with the Qiagen DNeasy Blood Extraction Kit. Trimming leaves V shorter by 9 bases and J shorter by 5 bases, with the junction holding 6 bases beyond the gene matches. The CDR3 starts with the cysteine, ends with the phenylalanine, and has 14 residues. Only CDR3 DNA is held: 42 bases, read in frame from base 1. Per the germline V gene (reference sequence), LNHDA is the CDR1 and SQIVND is the CDR2.

The specimen sequenced was PBMCs. The sequence came from a woman aged 45-59 years in good health and CMV-seropositive. The rearrangement joined TRBV19 to TRBJ2-2; TRBD1 lines up with 10 middle nucleotides. At the DNA level, the sequence is TGTGCCAGCCGGGACAGGGGTAGGACCGGGGAGCTGTTTTTT. Its product reads: CASRDRGRTGELFF.